This passage covers 23 T cell receptor beta chains from one sample sequenced in a study of identical twins. TCRdb reprocessed the 5' RACE reads with MiXCR, giving one entry per CDR3 protein. Found here are approximately 1.8 million distinct CDR3 sequences, around 29% of them singletons; the top ten hold under 0.35%. Sequences were obtained from cord blood. The receptors stem from a newborn girl in good health.

The chain couples TRBV2 to TRBJ2-7; possibly TRBD2 for D (7 bases). Trimming shortened V by 7 bases and J by 2 bases, and 24 bases separated the two germline ends. Germline CDR1 and CDR2: SNHLY and FYNNEI. This CDR3 spans 17 amino acids. In DNA, the CDR3 is TGTGCCAGCATCACGAACGAGGAAGGGGGGGAGCCCTACGAGCAGTACTTC. Translation gives CASITNEEGGEPYEQYF.

Concerning this clonotype itself: The conserved closing phenylalanine or tryptophan is absent in this CDR3, likely reflecting a read error. CDR3 in DNA: TGCGCCAGCAGTGAACTATCCTACGAGCAGTACTTA. This sequence encodes CASSELSYEQYL. The chain joins TRBV10-2 to TRBJ2-7, with D hard to call. The CDR3 runs 12 residues. Germline CDR1 WSHSY, CDR2 SAAADI. Trimming left V 3 bases short and J 1 base short, with 4 bases between.

This clonotype was seen a handful of times. The rearrangement links TRBV2 to TRBJ2-7, with TRBD2 as a possible D gene (5 bases). Germline assignment: CDR1 SNHLY and CDR2 FYNNEI. Trimming removed 8 bases from V and 7 bases from J, with 12 bases in between. The CDR3 length is 11 residues. The CDR3 DNA reads TGTGCCAGCGACTACCGTAATGAGCAGTACTTC. Translating it yields CASDYRNEQYF.

This clonotype was observed a few times. The CDR3 DNA follows: TGTGCCAGCAGCACTCGGGACTCTTACCGATTCTTTAAAGAGACCCAGTACTTC. It encodes CASSTRDSYRFFKETQYF. V and J are TRBV28 and TRBJ2-5, with D possibly matching TRBD2 (6 bases). The CDR3 covers 18 residues. The V end was cut by 6 bases, the J end by 3 bases, with 26 bases between. Germline lookup yields CDR1 MDHEN and CDR2 SYDVKM. Full variable domain (outside the CDR3, taken from reference TRBV28 and TRBJ2-5): DVKVTQSSRYLVKRTGEKVFLECVQDMDHENMFWYRQDPGLGLRLIYFSYDVKMKEKGDIPEGYSVSREKKERFSLILESASTNQTSMYLCASSTRDSYRFFKETQYFGPGTRLLVL.

Of note for this clonotype: A single base separates this from a much larger clone, so it may be a read error. The V and J genes are TRBV29-1 and TRBJ2-1; possibly TRBD1 or TRBD2 for D (5 bases each). This CDR3 is 15 amino acids long. The germline V gene has CDR1 SQVTM and CDR2 ANQGSEA. CDR3 sequence (DNA): TGCAGCGTTGAGGGGGTAAGGACAACCTACAATGGGCAGTTCTTC. It specifies CSVEGVRTTYNGQFF.

This clonotype showed up just a few times. The genes are TRBV20-1 and TRBJ2-5; either TRBD1 or TRBD2 may supply D (6 bases each). Germline CDR1 reads DFQATT; CDR2 reads SNEGSKA (reference sequence). Trimming shortened V by 7 bases and J by 2 bases, and 17 bases separated the two germline ends. The CDR3 covers 14 residues. CDR3 nucleotide sequence: TGCAGTGGTCTAGGGGGGCGAACACAAGAGACCCAGTACTTC. This encodes CSGLGGRTQETQYF.

To note about this clonotype: One end of the junction fails to match germline, which may point to a read error. The genes are TRBV28 and TRBJ1-2, with D possibly matching TRBD1 (5 bases). This CDR3 spans 14 amino acids. Germline CDR1 MDHEN, CDR2 SYDVKM. The CDR3 DNA is TGTGCCAGCAGTTTGATCCGGGACGGCTATGGCTGCACCTTC. Its translation is CASSLIRDGYGCTF.

The gene calls are TRBV10-3 and TRBJ1-1; maybe TRBD1 (6 bases). Trimming took 4 bases from V and 1 from J, leaving 10 bases between them. This CDR3 has 14 residues. Germline values: CDR1 ENHRY, CDR2 SYGVKD. As DNA, the CDR3 is TGTGCCATCAGTGGGACAGCGGCGAACACTGAAGCTTTCTTT. Translating it yields CAISGTAANTEAFF.

This clonotype has only a few counts. This chain links TRBV12-3 or TRBV12-4 with TRBJ2-1, with D possibly being TRBD1 or TRBD2 (5 bases each). The CDR3 loop spans 15 amino acids. V dropped 7 bases and J dropped 7 bases, with 20 bases sitting between them. The CDR3 DNA reads TGTGCCAGCAATCGGGGTGGGGGAGCGCGAAATGAGCAGTTCTTC. This encodes CASNRGGGARNEQFF.

J is TRBJ2-1 and V is TRBV28; a weak D match, TRBD2 (5 bases). Germline V CDR1 and CDR2: MDHEN, SYDVKM. V was cut by 3 bases and J by 13 bases, with 10 bases left in between. The CDR3 is 11 residues long. CDR3 region: CASSLREIQFF. In DNA form, the CDR3 reads TGTGCCAGCAGTTTGAGGGAGATCCAGTTCTTC.

At least ten counts were recorded for this clonotype. The chain has TRBV12-3 or TRBV12-4 and TRBJ2-1, with 8 positions matching TRBD1. The CDR3 totals 14 residues. The trim removed 6 bases at V and 7 bases at J, leaving 8 bases unmatched. CDR3 protein: CASSLTGERNEQFF. The CDR3 nucleotides read TGTGCCAGCAGCCTGACAGGGGAAAGGAATGAGCAGTTCTTC.

This chain uses TRBV21-1 with TRBJ2-7; the D segment call TRBD1 is taken from the table without a DNA check. TRBV21-1 is a known pseudogene. The CDR3 runs 19 residues. The CDR3 is CASSKKMGQGRSRRYEQYF. CDR3 coding DNA: TGTGCCAGCAGCAAAAAGATGGGACAGGGAAGATCCAGACGCTACGAGCAGTACTTC.

This clonotype was observed many times. The V and J genes are TRBV6-5 and TRBJ2-3, with unresolved D. Germline V gene lookup returns CDR1 MNHEY and CDR2 SVGAGI. V shed 0 bases and J shed 2 bases, with 6 bases lying between them. The CDR3 spans 14 residues. DNA for the CDR3: TGTGCCAGCAGTTACTCGGTCTACACAGATACGCAGTATTTT. It encodes CASSYSVYTDTQYF.

With regard to this clonotype: A much more abundant neighbour one base away suggests this may be a read error. This sequence joins TRBV6-1 and TRBJ1-2; the D is unclear. CDR1 MNHNS and CDR2 SASEGT come from the germline V gene. The CDR3 consists of 11 residues. This CDR3 reads CASTANYGHTF. The DNA of the CDR3 is TGTGCCAGCACAGCTAACTATGGCCACACCTTC.

This clonotype came up a few times. The chain has TRBV14 and TRBJ2-7; D is uncertain. V lost 4 bases and J lost 6, with 19 bases in between. The CDR3 loop spans 15 amino acids. Germline assignment: CDR1 SGHDN and CDR2 FVKESK. CDR3 coding DNA: TGTGCCAGCAGCCCCCTGGTCGGTCGCGCCACCGAGCAGTACTTC. Translating gives CASSPLVGRATEQYF.

The chain is built from TRBV5-5 and TRBJ2-7; 11 bases map to TRBD2. Trimming took 9 bases from V and 2 from J; bases not matched to a gene: 10. Per germline, CDR1 SGHKS and CDR2 YYEKEE (reference sequence). This CDR3 is built from 15 residues. DNA of the CDR3: TGTGCCACGCAGATAGGGACTAGCGGAGCCTACGAGCAGTACTTC. Translating gives CATQIGTSGAYEQYF. Full variable domain (outside the CDR3, taken from reference TRBV5-5 and TRBJ2-7): DAGVTQSPTHLIKTRGQQVTLRCSPISGHKSVSWYQQVLGQGPQFIFQYYEKEERGRGNFPDRFSARQFPNYSSELNVNALLLGDSALYLCATQIGTSGAYEQYFGPGTRLTVT.

This clonotype was observed a handful of times. The V gene is TRBV28, the J gene TRBJ2-1; 13 bases map to TRBD2. Germline loops: CDR1 MDHEN, CDR2 SYDVKM. This CDR3 region has 15 residues. V was clipped by 5 bases and J by 10 bases; unmatched bases: 8. CDR3: CASSNPGLAGEEQFF. The DNA of the CDR3 is TGTGCCAGCAGTAACCCCGGACTAGCGGGAGAGGAGCAGTTCTTC.

This chain uses TRBV13 with TRBJ2-2, with 8 nucleotides matching TRBD1. The CDR3 runs to 16 residues. From germline, CDR1 is PRHDT and CDR2 FYEKMQ (reference sequence). The junction had 8 bases not matched to a gene; V was cut back by 3 bases and J by 5 bases. CDR3 sequence reads: CASSFPGTGPTGELFF. CDR3 in DNA: TGTGCCAGCAGCTTCCCCGGGACAGGACCGACCGGGGAGCTGTTTTTT. Supplemented by reference TRBV13 and TRBJ2-2, the full variable domain reads AAGVIQSPRHLIKEKRETATLKCYPIPRHDTVYWYQQGPGQDPQFLISFYEKMQSDKGSIPDRFSAQQFSDYHSELNMSSLELGDSALYFCASSFPGTGPTGELFFGEGSRLTVL.

This clonotype was counted only a few times. V usage is TRBV7-9 and J usage is TRBJ1-2; D perhaps matches TRBD1 (6 bases). The V end was cut by 6 bases, the J end by 0 bases, with 17 bases between. CDR3 length: 16 residues. Per the germline V gene, CDR1 is SEHNR and CDR2 is FQNEAQ (reference sequence). For the CDR3, the DNA is TGTGCCAGCAGTTATTCAACCTGGGACACTAACTATGGCTACACCTTC. This sequence encodes CASSYSTWDTNYGYTF.

This clonotype was detected only a few times. DNA for the CDR3: TGTGCCAGCAGCTTTGCAGGGGCAGATACGCAGTATTTT. Residues: CASSFAGADTQYF. J is TRBJ2-3 and V is TRBV12-1; TRBD1 is the table's D call, not checked against the DNA. TRBV12-1 is termed a pseudogene. The CDR3 runs to 13 residues.

The gene calls are TRBV20-1 and TRBJ2-1, with TRBD1 matching over 8 bases. This CDR3 has 16 amino acids. V lost 6 bases to trimming and J lost 0 bases; unmatched junction nucleotides: 10. Germline V gene lookup returns CDR1 DFQATT and CDR2 SNEGSKA (reference sequence). The CDR3: CSAQGQAAISYNEQFF. As DNA, the CDR3 is TGCAGTGCCCAGGGACAGGCAGCGATCTCCTACAATGAGCAGTTCTTC.

With respect to this clonotype: One end of the junction does not line up with germline, which may come from a read error. V gene TRBV5-1 combines with J gene TRBJ2-1; D not resolved. The germline gives CDR1 SGHRS, CDR2 YFSETQ. The CDR3 is 15 residues long. CDR3 DNA: TGCGTCAGCAGCCGGACGGGCAGCTCCTACAATGAGCAGTTCTTC. It codes for CVSSRTGSSYNEQFF.

The chain links TRBV2 to TRBJ1-2; D might be TRBD1 (6 bases). Germline CDR1 is SNHLY and CDR2 is FYNNEI. Trimming took 3 bases from V and 3 from J, leaving 14 bases between them. The CDR3 extends over 15 amino acids. CDR3 sequence reads: CASSEDPGADYGYTF. In nucleotides, the CDR3 is TGTGCCAGCAGTGAGGATCCGGGGGCGGACTATGGCTACACCTTC.